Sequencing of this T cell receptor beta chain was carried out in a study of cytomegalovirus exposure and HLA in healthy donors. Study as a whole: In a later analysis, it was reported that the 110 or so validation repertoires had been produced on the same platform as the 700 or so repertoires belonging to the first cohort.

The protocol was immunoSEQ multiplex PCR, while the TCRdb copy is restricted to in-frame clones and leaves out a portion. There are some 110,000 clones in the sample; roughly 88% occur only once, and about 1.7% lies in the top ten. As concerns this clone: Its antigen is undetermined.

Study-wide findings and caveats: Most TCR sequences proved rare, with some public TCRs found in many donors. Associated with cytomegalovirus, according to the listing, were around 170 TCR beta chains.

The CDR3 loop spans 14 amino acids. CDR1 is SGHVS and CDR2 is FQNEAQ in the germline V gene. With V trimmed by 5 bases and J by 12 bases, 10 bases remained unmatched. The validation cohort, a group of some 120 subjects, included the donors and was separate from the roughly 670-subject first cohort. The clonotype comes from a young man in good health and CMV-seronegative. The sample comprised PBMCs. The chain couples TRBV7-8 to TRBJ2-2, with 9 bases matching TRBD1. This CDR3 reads CASSPPGQGSKLFF. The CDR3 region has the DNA TGTGCCAGCAGCCCACCGGGACAGGGTAGTAAGCTGTTTTTT.